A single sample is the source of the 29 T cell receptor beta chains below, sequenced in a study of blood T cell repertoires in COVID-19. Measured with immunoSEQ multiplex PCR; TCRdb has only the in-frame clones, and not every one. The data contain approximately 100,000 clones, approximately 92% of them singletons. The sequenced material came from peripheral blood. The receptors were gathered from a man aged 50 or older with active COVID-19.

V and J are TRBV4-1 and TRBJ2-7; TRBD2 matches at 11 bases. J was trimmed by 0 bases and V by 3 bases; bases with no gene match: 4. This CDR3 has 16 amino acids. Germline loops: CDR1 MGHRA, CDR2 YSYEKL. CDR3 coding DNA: TGCGCCAGCAGCCAGCCAACTAGCGGGAGCTCCTACGAGCAGTACTTC. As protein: CASSQPTSGSSYEQYF.

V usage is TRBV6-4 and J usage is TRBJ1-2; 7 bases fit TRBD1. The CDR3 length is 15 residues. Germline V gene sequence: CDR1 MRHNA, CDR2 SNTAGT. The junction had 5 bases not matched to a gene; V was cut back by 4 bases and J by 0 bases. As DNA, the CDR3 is TGTGCCAGCAGTGTCGACAGGGAGGCTAACTATGGCTACACCTTC. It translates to CASSVDREANYGYTF.

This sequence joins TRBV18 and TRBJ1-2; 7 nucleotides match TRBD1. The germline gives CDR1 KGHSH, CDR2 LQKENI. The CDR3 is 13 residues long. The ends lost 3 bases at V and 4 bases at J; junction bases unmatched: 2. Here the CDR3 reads CASSPDRTYGYTF. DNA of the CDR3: TGTGCCAGCTCACCGGACAGGACCTATGGCTACACCTTC.

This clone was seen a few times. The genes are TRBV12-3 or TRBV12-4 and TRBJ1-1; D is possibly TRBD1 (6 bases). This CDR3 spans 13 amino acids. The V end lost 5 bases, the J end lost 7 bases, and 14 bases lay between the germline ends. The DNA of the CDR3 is TGTGCCAGCAGTCCCGAACAGGGTGTTGAAGCTTTCTTT. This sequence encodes CASSPEQGVEAFF.

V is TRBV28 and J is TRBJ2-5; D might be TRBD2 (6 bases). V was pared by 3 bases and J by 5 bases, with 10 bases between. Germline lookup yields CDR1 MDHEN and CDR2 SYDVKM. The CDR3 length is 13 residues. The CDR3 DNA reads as TGTGCCAGCAGTTTTTTGGAGGGGGAGACCCAGTACTTC. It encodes CASSFLEGETQYF.

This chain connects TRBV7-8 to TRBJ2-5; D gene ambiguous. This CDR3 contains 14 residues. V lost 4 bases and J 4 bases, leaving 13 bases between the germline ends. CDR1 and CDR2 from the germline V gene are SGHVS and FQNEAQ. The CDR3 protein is CASSSPSVGETQYF. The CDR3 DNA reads TGTGCCAGCAGCTCTCCCAGTGTTGGAGAGACCCAGTACTTC.

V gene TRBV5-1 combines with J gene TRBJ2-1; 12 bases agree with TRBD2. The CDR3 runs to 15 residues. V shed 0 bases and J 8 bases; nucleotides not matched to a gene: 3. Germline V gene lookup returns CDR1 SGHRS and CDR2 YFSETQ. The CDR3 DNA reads TGCGCCAGCAGCTTGGGACTAGCGGGAGCGGATGAGCAGTTCTTC. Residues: CASSLGLAGADEQFF.

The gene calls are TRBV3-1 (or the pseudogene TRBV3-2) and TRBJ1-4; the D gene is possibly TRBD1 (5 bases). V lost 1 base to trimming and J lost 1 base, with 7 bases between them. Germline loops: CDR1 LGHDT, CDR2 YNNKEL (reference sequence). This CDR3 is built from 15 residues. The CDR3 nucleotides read TGTGCCAGCAGCCAAGCGGGGGGAACTAATGAAAAACTGTTTTTT. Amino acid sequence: CASSQAGGTNEKLFF.

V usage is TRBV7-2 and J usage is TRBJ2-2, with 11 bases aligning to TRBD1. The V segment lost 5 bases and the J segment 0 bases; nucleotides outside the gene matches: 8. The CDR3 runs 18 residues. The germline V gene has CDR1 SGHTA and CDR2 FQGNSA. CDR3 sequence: CASSRRGQGGTNTGELFF. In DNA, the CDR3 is TGTGCCAGCAGCCGGCGGGGACAGGGGGGGACGAACACCGGGGAGCTGTTTTTT.

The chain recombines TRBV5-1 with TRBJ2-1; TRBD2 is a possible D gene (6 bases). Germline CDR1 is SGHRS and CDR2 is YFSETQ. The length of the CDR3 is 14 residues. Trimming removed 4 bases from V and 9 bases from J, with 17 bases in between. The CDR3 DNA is TGCGCCAGCAGCCCGCCGGGTCGGGGGAGTGAGCAGTTCTTC. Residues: CASSPPGRGSEQFF.

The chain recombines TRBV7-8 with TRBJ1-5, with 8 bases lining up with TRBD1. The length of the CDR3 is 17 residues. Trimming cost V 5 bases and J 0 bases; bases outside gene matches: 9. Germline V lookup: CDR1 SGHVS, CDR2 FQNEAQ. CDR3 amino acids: CASSPHTQGASNQPQHF. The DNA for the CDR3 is TGTGCCAGCAGCCCACACACTCAGGGGGCTAGCAATCAGCCCCAGCATTTT. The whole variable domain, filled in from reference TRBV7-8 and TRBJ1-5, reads GAGVSQSPRYKVAKRGQDVALRCDPISGHVSLFWYQQALGQGPEFLTYFQNEAQLDKSGLPSDRFFAERPEGSVSTLKIQRTQQEDSAVYLCASSPHTQGASNQPQHFGDGTRLSIL.

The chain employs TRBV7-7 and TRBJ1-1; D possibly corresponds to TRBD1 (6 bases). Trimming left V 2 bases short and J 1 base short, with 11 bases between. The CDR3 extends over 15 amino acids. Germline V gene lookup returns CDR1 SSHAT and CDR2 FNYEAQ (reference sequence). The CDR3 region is CASSLKQGENTEAFF. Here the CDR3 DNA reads TGTGCCAGCAGCTTAAAACAGGGCGAGAACACTGAAGCTTTCTTT.

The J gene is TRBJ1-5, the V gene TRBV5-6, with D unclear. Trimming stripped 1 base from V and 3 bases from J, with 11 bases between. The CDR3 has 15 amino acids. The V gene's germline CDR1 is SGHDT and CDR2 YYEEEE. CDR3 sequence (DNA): TGTGCCAGCAGCTTGAGGTTAGACTACAATCAGCCCCAGCATTTT. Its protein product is CASSLRLDYNQPQHF.

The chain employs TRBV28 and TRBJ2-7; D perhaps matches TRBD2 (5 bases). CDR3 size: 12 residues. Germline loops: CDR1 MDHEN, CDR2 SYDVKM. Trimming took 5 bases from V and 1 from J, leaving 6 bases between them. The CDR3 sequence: CASSEGSYEQYF. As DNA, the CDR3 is TGTGCCAGCAGTGAGGGATCCTACGAGCAGTACTTC.

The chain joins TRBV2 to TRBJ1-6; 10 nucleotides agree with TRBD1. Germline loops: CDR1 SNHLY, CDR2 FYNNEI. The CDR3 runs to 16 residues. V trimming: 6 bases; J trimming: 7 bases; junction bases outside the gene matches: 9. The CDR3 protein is CASRRSAGQGNSPLHF. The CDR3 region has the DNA TGTGCCAGCAGGCGATCCGCGGGACAGGGGAATTCACCCCTCCACTTT.

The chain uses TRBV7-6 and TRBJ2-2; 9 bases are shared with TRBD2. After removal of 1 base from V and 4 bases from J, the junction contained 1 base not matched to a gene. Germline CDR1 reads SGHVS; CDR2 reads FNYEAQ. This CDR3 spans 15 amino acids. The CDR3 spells CASSLGREGTGELFF. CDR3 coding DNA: TGTGCCAGCAGCTTAGGGCGGGAGGGCACCGGGGAGCTGTTTTTT.

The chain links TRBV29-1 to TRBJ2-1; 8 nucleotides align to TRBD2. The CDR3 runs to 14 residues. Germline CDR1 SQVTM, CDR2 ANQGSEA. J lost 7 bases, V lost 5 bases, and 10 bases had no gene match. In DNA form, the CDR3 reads TGCAGCGTTCCAGCGGGAGACAAGGTGAATGAGCAGTTCTTC. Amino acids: CSVPAGDKVNEQFF.

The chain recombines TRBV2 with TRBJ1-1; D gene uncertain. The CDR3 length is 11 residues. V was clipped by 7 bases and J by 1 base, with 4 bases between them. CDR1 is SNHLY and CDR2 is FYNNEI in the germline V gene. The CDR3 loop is CASKQNTEAFF. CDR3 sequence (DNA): TGTGCCAGCAAGCAGAACACTGAAGCTTTCTTT.

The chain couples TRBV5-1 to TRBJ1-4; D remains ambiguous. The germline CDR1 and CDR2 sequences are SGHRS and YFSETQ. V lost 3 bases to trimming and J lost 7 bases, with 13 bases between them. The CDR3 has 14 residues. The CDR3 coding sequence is TGCGCCAGCAGCTCCACCGGAGCTGGTGAAAAACTGTTTTTT. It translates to CASSSTGAGEKLFF.

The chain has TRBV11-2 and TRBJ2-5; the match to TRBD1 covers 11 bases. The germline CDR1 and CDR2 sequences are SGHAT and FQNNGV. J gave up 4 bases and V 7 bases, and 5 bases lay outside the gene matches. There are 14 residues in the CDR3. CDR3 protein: CASTDRGLGETQYF. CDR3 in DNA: TGTGCCAGCACGGACAGGGGGCTAGGAGAGACCCAGTACTTC.

Here the CDR3 reads CASSDSGGSSYNEQFF. The CDR3 DNA sequence: TGTGCCAGCAGTGACTCTGGCGGGAGCTCCTACAATGAGCAGTTCTTC. V and J are TRBV6-4 and TRBJ2-1; 7 nucleotides align to TRBD2. V shed 0 bases and J 0 bases; nucleotides not matched to a gene: 2. Germline CDR1 reads MRHNA; CDR2 reads SNTAGT. This CDR3 has 16 amino acids.

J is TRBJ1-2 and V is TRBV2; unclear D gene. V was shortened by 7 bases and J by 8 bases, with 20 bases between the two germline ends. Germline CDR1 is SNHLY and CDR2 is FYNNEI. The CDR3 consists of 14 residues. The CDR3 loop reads CASNILGENYGYTF. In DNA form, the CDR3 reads TGTGCCAGCAATATCCTCGGGGAAAATTACGGCTACACCTTC. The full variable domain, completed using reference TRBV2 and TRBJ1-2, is EPEVTQTPSHQVTQMGQEVILRCVPISNHLYFYWYRQILGQKVEFLVSFYNNEISEKSEIFDDQFSVERPDGSNFTLKIRSTKLEDSAMYFCASNILGENYGYTFGSGTRLTVV.

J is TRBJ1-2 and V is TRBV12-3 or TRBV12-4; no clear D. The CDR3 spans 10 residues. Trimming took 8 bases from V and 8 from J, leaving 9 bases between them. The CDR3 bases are TGTGCCAGCGGATTGGAGGGCTACACCTTC. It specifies CASGLEGYTF.

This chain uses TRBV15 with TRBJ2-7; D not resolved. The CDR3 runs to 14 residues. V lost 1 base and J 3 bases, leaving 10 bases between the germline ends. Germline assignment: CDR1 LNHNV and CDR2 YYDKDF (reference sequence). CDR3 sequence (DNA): TGTGCCACCAGCAGAGGTCAACTCAACTACGAGCAGTACTTC. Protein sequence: CATSRGQLNYEQYF.

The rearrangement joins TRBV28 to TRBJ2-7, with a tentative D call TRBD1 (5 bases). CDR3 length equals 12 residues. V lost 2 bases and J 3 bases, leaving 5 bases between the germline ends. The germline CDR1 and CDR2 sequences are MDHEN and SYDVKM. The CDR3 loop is CASSLTGYEQYF. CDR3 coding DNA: TGTGCCAGCAGTTTAACAGGCTACGAGCAGTACTTC.

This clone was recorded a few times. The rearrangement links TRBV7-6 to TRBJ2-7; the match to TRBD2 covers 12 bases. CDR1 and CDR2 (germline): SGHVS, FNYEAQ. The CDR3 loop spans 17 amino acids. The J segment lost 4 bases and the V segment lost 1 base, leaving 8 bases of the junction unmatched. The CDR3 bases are TGTGCCAGCAGCTTAGGGGCTAGCGGGAGGGCATCGTACGAGCAGTACTTC. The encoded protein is CASSLGASGRASYEQYF.

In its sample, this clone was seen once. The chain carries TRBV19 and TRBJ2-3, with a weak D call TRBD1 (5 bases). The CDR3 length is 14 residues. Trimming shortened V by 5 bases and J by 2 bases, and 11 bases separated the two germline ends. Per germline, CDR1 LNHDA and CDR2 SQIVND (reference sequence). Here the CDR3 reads CASSSRTFTDTQYF. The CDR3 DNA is TGTGCCAGTAGTTCTCGGACATTCACAGATACGCAGTATTTT.

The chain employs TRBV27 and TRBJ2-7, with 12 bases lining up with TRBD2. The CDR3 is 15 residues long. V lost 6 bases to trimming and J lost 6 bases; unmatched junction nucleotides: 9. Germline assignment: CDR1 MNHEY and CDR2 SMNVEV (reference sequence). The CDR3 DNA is TGTGCCAGCAGGGGGGGACTAGCGGGCCTCAGCGAGCAGTACTTC. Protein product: CASRGGLAGLSEQYF.

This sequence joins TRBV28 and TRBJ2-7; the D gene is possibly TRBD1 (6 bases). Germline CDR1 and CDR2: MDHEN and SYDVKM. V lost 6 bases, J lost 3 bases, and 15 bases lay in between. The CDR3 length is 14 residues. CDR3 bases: TGTGCCAGCAGCCCAACAGGGTTGGGCTACGAGCAGTACTTC. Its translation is CASSPTGLGYEQYF. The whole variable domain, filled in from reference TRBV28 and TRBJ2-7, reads DVKVTQSSRYLVKRTGEKVFLECVQDMDHENMFWYRQDPGLGLRLIYFSYDVKMKEKGDIPEGYSVSREKKERFSLILESASTNQTSMYLCASSPTGLGYEQYFGPGTRLTVT.